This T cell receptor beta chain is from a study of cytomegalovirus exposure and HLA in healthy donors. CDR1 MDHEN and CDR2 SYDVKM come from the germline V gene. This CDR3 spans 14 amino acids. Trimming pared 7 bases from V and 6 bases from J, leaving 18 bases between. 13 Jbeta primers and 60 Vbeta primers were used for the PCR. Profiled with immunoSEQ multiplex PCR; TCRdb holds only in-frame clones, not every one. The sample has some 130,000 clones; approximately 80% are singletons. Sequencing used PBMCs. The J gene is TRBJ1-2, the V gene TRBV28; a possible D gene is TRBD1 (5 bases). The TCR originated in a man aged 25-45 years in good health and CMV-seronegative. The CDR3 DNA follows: TGTGCCAGCATCAACCCGTCTGGGGCTCATGGCTACACCTTC. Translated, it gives CASINPSGAHGYTF.